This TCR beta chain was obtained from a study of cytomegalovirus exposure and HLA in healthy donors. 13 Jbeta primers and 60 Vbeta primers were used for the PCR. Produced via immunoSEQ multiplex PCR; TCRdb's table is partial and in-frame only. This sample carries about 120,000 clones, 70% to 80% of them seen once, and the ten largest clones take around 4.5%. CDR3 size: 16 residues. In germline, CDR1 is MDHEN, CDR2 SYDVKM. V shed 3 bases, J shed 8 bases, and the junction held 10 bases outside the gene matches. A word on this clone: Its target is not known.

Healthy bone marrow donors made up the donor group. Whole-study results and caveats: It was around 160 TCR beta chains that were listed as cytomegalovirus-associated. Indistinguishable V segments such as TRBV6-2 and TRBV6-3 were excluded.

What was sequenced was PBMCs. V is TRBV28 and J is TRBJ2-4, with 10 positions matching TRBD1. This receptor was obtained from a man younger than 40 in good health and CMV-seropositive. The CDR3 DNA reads TGTGCCAGCAGTTTCCCACGACAGGGGGCCAGGGACATTCAGTACTTC. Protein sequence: CASSFPRQGARDIQYF.